This entry features one T cell receptor beta chain sequence. Its antigen is unidentified. This specimen comes from a study of T-cell memory formation after mild COVID-19. General study findings and limits: Clones that contracted clustered mainly in CM and EM if CD4+ and in EMRA if CD8+. Pre-infection memory carried some responding clones, suggesting that cross-reactive memory joined.

Trimming left V 5 bases short and J 0 bases short, with 14 bases between. This CDR3 is 16 amino acids long. In germline, CDR1 is MNHEY, CDR2 SVGAGI. Employing constant-segment primers, 5'RACE generated TCR alpha and TCR beta cDNA libraries bearing sample barcodes and UMIs. MiXCR was run by TCRdb on the 5' RACE reads, yielding one entry per CDR3 protein. The profile shows 150,000 to 200,000 distinct CDR3 sequences, about a third of them singletons. Sequenced input: PBMCs or a T cell subset sorted from them (not recorded which). The chain has TRBV6-5 and TRBJ1-3, with a tentative D call TRBD1 (5 bases). The receptor's source is an adult woman who had mild COVID-19 (a few samples of this study predate the infection). Cell type and time point are not known. The chain's CDR3 is CASSKGTVYSGNTIYF. The DNA of the CDR3 is TGTGCCAGCAGTAAAGGGACGGTCTACTCTGGAAACACCATATATTTT.